This T cell receptor (beta chain) was captured in a study of blood T cell repertoires in COVID-19 (TCRdb year 2020). With respect to the entire study: Samples covering the acute and convalescent phases of COVID-19 were provided by collaborators in the United States, Italy and Spain. Deeply sampled blood TCRbeta repertoires from subjects exposed to, actively infected with, or recovered from COVID-19 were included in the dataset. Where HLA class I and class II types were available, the types were taken from metadata supplied by the sample provider, not from assay-based typing. Sample metadata almost always included a de-identified subject ID, COVID-19 status, age in years and sex. A freely available public database, intended as a resource for researchers studying the immune response to SARS-CoV-2, is where the repertoires were released. The samples were drawn from the first 160 participants of the ongoing ImmuneRACE study and from 1,254 subjects provided by 6 global collaborators. The prospective study material was composed of cDNA or gDNA derived from T cells, B-cell-depleted T cells, or PBMCs. What the research found in general, with its limitations: Clinical and demographic metadata were provided uncurated, with the amount varying by source and participant.

Whole blood was collected in K2EDTA tubes by collaborating institutions according to the institutions' own protocols. For TCRbeta analysis, collaborator samples were shipped as frozen whole blood, as isolated PBMCs, or as DNA extracted from either sample type. Trimmed from V: 11 bases; trimmed from J: 6 bases; junction bases lacking a gene match: 15. Reading from cysteine to phenylalanine, the CDR3 counts 15 amino acids. Only CDR3 DNA remains: 45 bases, in frame from the first base. CDR1 and CDR2 are read off the germline V gene as ENHRY and SYGVKD. Of note for this clone: It lacks a known antigen. No base quality information exists; no much larger clone differs at one position.

TCRbeta CDR3 regions were amplified from genomic DNA using the immunoSEQ Assay, a bias-controlled multiplex PCR. Turning to the authors' computational methods: Within the assay, amplification of reference gene primers was used to estimate how many nucleated cells each sample contained. To quantify the absolute abundance of each unique TCRbeta CDR3 rearrangement, sequence reads were collapsed and filtered. For each sample, productive Simpson clonality was calculated as the square root of Simpson's diversity index over productive rearrangements. What TCRdb holds here is the immuneACCESS table cut down to in-frame rearrangements. Part of the clones is not present; checked against another copy, under half of the missing clones reflect an unresolved V gene, and the others are unexplained. V and J calls plus clone size are reproduced from that table; the DNA served to infer D and trimming. The table for this sample lists about 75,000 clones; more than 65% of them were counted only once. The ten largest clonotypes hold approximately 5% of the sample.

The rearranged chain carries TRBV10-3 and TRBJ2-3; 9 nucleotides in the junction match TRBD2. The sample taken for sequencing was peripheral blood. This receptor was identified in a woman at least 80 years old with active or convalescent COVID-19. The CDR3 region: CAHGGVAGAWDTQYF. The DNA sequence is given as TGTGCCCACGGAGGCGTAGCGGGGGCCTGGGATACGCAGTATTTT.